This T cell receptor beta chain stems from a study of control samples from healthy donors and cancer patients (dated by TCRdb to between 2020 and 2021). Comments on this clone: The specificity of this receptor is unknown. The sample holds no much larger clone one base away, and base qualities are not on file.

Trimming costs V 4 bases and J 4 bases, and their ends lie 11 bases apart. The CDR3 sequence holds 13 residues, the cysteine and valine included. Only the CDR3 region is kept as DNA, spanning 39 bases read in frame from base 1. According to the germline V gene (reference sequence), CDR1 reads LGHDT and CDR2 reads YNNKEL. Libraries were built with the immunoSEQ multiplex PCR assay. TCRdb stores this immuneACCESS table with in-frame sequences only. Part of the clones is absent; in the studies checked, under half of the shortfall reflects unresolved V genes, and no reason is known for the rest. The sample has some 15,000 clones on record, just under 95% of them singletons. Approximately 15% of the sample rests with the top ten.

The sequenced sample consisted of PBMCs. This receptor was taken from a man at least 80 years old with lung cancer. The chain is made from TRBV3-1 (or the pseudogene TRBV3-2) and TRBJ2-7; no D gene can be assigned with confidence. The DNA sequence is as follows: TGTGCCAGCAGCCCCCCGGGCGGATACGAGCAGTACGTC. Translated, this is CASSPPGGYEQYV.